The rows below give T cell receptor beta chains drawn from one sample of a study of T cells in Graves' hyperthyroidism and ophthalmopathy. MiXCR, run by TCRdb on the multiplex PCR reads, gives a single entry per CDR3 protein. Among some 380,000 distinct CDR3 sequences listed, approximately 13% were seen once. The sample consisted of blood. The receptors were sampled from a man aged 25 to 40 with Graves' hyperthyroidism that later progressed to Graves' ophthalmopathy. Each CDR3 is given with its conserved first and last residue. Fields, in order: V gene, J gene, clone size, D gene, CDR3 protein, CDR3 DNA. The D gene is left open where the match is weak. Clone size, where shown, is once, few, many, or a class for clones that have expanded.

TRBV19	TRBJ1-2	-	-	CASSPSMTANYGYTF	TGTGCCAGTAGTCCCTCGATGACAGCTAACTATGGCTACACCTTC
TRBV19	TRBJ2-2	few	TRBD1	CASSSRQGAPVGELFF	TGTGCCAGTAGTTCTCGACAGGGGGCGCCGGTCGGGGAGCTGTTTTTT
TRBV5-1	TRBJ2-5	many	-	CASSLATGQETQYF	TGTGCCAGCAGCTTAGCTACAGGCCAAGAGACCCAGTACTTC
TRBV3-1	TRBJ2-2	-	TRBD2	CASSQGVTSEPLGTGELFF	TGTGCCAGCAGCCAAGGGGTGACTAGCGAACCCCTGGGCACCGGGGAGCTGTTTTTT
TRBV20-1	TRBJ2-2	many	TRBD2	CSARDLLAGANTGELFF	TGCAGTGCTAGAGATCTCCTAGCGGGGGCGAACACCGGGGAGCTGTTTTTT
TRBV27	TRBJ1-2	many	-	CASSLSGRGFSYGYTF	TGTGCCAGCAGTTTATCTGGGAGGGGCTTTAGCTATGGCTACACCTTC
TRBV12-3/TRBV12-4	TRBJ1-6	many	-	CASSEVGPGTYSPLHF	TGTGCCAGCAGTGAGGTCGGGCCAGGAACGTATTCACCCCTCCACTTT
TRBV15	TRBJ2-4	once	-	CATSRENRDSIQYF	TGTGCCACCAGCAGAGAGAACAGGGATAGCATTCAGTACTTC
TRBV9	TRBJ1-1	-	-	CASSEGPVGLGTEAFF	TGTGCCAGCAGCGAGGGACCCGTCGGCCTGGGGACTGAAGCTTTCTTT
TRBV20-1	TRBJ1-1	-	-	CMRSANTEAFF	TGCATGAGGTCGGCAAACACTGAAGCTTTCTTT
TRBV12-3/TRBV12-4	TRBJ2-3	-	-	CASSPDTQYF	TGTGCCAGCTCCCCAGATACGCAGTATTTT
TRBV2	TRBJ1-2	few	-	CASSEGEAAYGYTF	TGTGCCAGCAGTGAAGGTGAGGCGGCTTATGGCTACACCTTC
TRBV20-1	TRBJ1-5	few	-	CSARDEGGGGQPQHF	TGCAGTGCTAGAGATGAGGGGGGGGGCGGTCAGCCCCAGCATTTT
TRBV7-9	TRBJ2-5	many	TRBD1	CASSLWGTEETQYF	TGTGCCAGCAGCTTATGGGGGACAGAAGAGACCCAGTACTTC
TRBV7-8	TRBJ1-5	many	-	CASSPDRYQPQHF	TGTGCCAGCAGCCCGGACAGATACCAGCCCCAGCATTTT
TRBV28	TRBJ1-1	few	-	CASSPLGYAEAFF	TGTGCCAGCAGCCCGCTCGGGTACGCTGAAGCTTTCTTT
TRBV27	TRBJ1-4	many	-	CASSLVTPQGGGKLFF	TGTGCCAGCAGTTTAGTCACGCCTCAAGGTGGGGGAAAACTGTTTTTT
TRBV28	TRBJ2-2	many	-	CASSSTNKYTGELFF	TGTGCCAGCAGTTCCACAAACAAATACACCGGGGAGCTGTTTTTT
TRBV13	TRBJ2-7	many	TRBD1	CASSLAGTGTLLSYEQYF	TGTGCCAGCAGCCTAGCCGGGACAGGTACCCTCCTAAGCTACGAGCAGTACTTC
TRBV7-6	TRBJ1-6	many	-	CASSSIDSNSPLHF	TGTGCCAGCAGCTCAATTGACAGTAATTCACCCCTCCACTTT
TRBV12-3/TRBV12-4	TRBJ2-1	many	TRBD2	CASKLAGAYYNEQFF	TGTGCCAGCAAGCTAGCGGGGGCCTACTACAATGAGCAGTTCTTC
TRBV10-2	TRBJ1-6	many	-	CASSEDNNSPLHF	TGCGCCAGCAGTGAAGACAATAATTCACCCCTCCACTTT
TRBV10-3	TRBJ2-7	few	-	CAISELNRGGHSYEQYF	TGTGCCATCAGTGAGTTAAATCGCGGGGGCCACTCCTACGAGCAGTACTTC
TRBV4-1	TRBJ1-4	few	-	CASSLRSRATNEKLFF	TGCGCCAGCAGCTTAAGGAGCAGGGCAACTAATGAAAAACTGTTTTTT
TRBV6-1	TRBJ1-1	few	TRBD1	CASSRTGGRSEAFF	TGTGCCAGCAGTAGGACAGGAGGACGCTCTGAAGCTTTCTTT
TRBV12-3/TRBV12-4	TRBJ1-1	many	-	CASSLGTLREAFF	TGTGCCAGCAGTTTGGGGACTCTAAGGGAAGCTTTCTTT
TRBV4-2	TRBJ2-7	-	-	CASSRTDSTYEQYF	TGTGCCAGCAGCAGGACCGACAGTACCTACGAGCAGTACTTC
TRBV12-3/TRBV12-4	TRBJ1-5	many	-	CASRQGPGGNQPQHF	TGTGCCAGCAGGCAGGGCCCGGGGGGCAATCAGCCCCAGCATTTT
TRBV30	TRBJ1-5	few	-	CAWDSSLNSNQPQHF	TGTGCCTGGGACAGCTCTCTAAATAGCAATCAGCCCCAGCATTTT
TRBV7-8	TRBJ2-7	few	TRBD1	CASSRTLMTGVGYEQYF	TGTGCCAGCAGCCGTACACTCATGACAGGGGTTGGCTACGAGCAGTACTTC
TRBV5-1	TRBJ1-6	few	-	CASSLGGWNSPLHF	TGCGCCAGCAGCTTGGGGGGGTGGAATTCACCCCTCCACTTT
TRBV18	TRBJ2-7	-	TRBD1	CASSPSDRQGAYEQYF	TGTGCCAGCTCCCCTTCGGATCGACAGGGGGCCTACGAGCAGTACTTC
TRBV7-9	TRBJ2-2	many	-	CASTGDTYTGELFF	TGTGCCAGCACCGGGGACACCTACACCGGGGAGCTGTTTTTT
TRBV11-1	TRBJ2-1	many	TRBD1	CASSLEVGQGANEQFF	TGTGCCAGCAGCTTAGAAGTGGGACAGGGGGCGAATGAGCAGTTCTTC
TRBV28	TRBJ1-1	many	-	CASRRGGGNTEAFF	TGTGCCAGCAGACGGGGCGGGGGGAACACTGAAGCTTTCTTT
TRBV6-5	TRBJ2-6	many	-	CASSYWSSGANVLTF	TGTGCCAGCAGTTACTGGTCCTCTGGGGCCAACGTCCTGACTTTC
TRBV20-1	TRBJ2-7	many	-	CSAIKRIGSEQYF	TGCAGTGCTATAAAAAGGATTGGCTCCGAGCAGTACTTC
TRBV30	TRBJ2-7	many	-	CAWSVGGAGTYEQYF	TGTGCCTGGAGTGTGGGGGGGGCCGGGACCTACGAGCAGTACTTC
TRBV5-6	TRBJ2-5	few	-	CASSLGQGFSETQYF	TGTGCCAGCAGCTTGGGCCAGGGATTTAGCGAGACCCAGTACTTC
TRBV27	TRBJ2-3	-	-	CASRAGDTQYF	TGTGCCAGCAGGGCGGGGGATACGCAGTATTTT
TRBV5-1	TRBJ1-4	-	TRBD1	CASSFRGQGFGEKLFF	TGCGCCAGCAGCTTTCGGGGACAGGGCTTTGGTGAAAAACTGTTTTTT
TRBV7-6	TRBJ2-2	few	TRBD1	CASSLEVTGKNTGELFF	TGTGCCAGCAGCTTAGAGGTGACAGGGAAGAACACCGGGGAGCTGTTTTTT